This T cell receptor (beta chain) was documented in a study of identical twins. V dropped 1 base and J dropped 10 bases, with 20 bases sitting between them. CDR1 and CDR2 (germline): SEHNR, FQNEAQ (reference sequence). The CDR3 has 17 residues. Study-wide results and caveats: Alpha sequences that were out-of-frame and twin-shared showed an excess of low generation probability. Invariant MAIT and iNKT cells may have partly biased zero-insertion analyses.

TCRdb ran MiXCR on the 5' RACE reads and lists one entry per CDR3 protein. The table shows 250,000 to 350,000 distinct CDR3 sequences, with 8% to 9.5% occurring only once. Among all donors, each was a healthy Caucasian. This clonotype was counted many times. Antigen: not known. The sample was also linked to a second study, of yellow fever vaccine responses in identical twins.

The sequencing input was CD8+ T cells sorted from blood. The origin of this receptor is a woman between 18 and 30 years old in good health. The chain is built from TRBV7-9 and TRBJ1-6; D is possibly TRBD1 (6 bases). CDR3 sequence: CASSLGGPQGIGSPLHF. In nucleotides, the CDR3 is TGTGCCAGCAGCTTAGGGGGGCCACAGGGAATTGGGTCACCCCTCCACTTT.